These 22 T cell receptor beta chains were sequenced from one sample in a study of shared clonotypes between healthy human individuals (dated by TCRdb to the early 2020s). For the CD8 naive samples, CD45RO-negative cells were positively selected for CCR7, yielding a CD45RA+CCR7+ population from which TemRA cells were excluded. Library preparation used the immunoSEQ multiplex PCR assay. Entries here come from immuneACCESS through TCRdb and include only in-frame sequences with V and J called. Some clones fail to appear in such tables; in the studies checked, an unresolved V gene covers under half of the shortfall, and the cause of the remainder is unknown. The sample yields some 2.1 million clones; around 96% were counted once. Jointly, the top ten make up around 1.1% of the sample. The sequencing input was naive CD8+ T cells sorted from blood. The cell subset or site label here, explained by the study, means: CD45RA+CCR7+. All receptors come from a man aged 18 to 30 in good health.

The chain is built from TRBV5-4 and TRBJ2-5; D uncertain. The CDR3 spans 12 residues. Germline-derived CDR1 and CDR2 are SGHNT and YYREEE (reference sequence). Trimming removed 7 bases from V and 1 base from J, with 8 bases in between. DNA for the CDR3: TGTGCCAGCGGTATATCCCAAGAGACCCAGTACTTC. This sequence encodes CASGISQETQYF.

V and J are TRBV5-1 and TRBJ2-2, with 9 bases aligning to TRBD2. CDR1 and CDR2 (germline): SGHRS, YFSETQ. Trimming cost V 0 bases and J 5 bases; bases outside gene matches: 8. The CDR3 covers 17 residues. CDR3 DNA: TGCGCCAGCAGCTTGGAGATTAGCGGGAGAGGGACCGGGGAGCTGTTTTTT. It translates to CASSLEISGRGTGELFF.

This clone appeared a single time. The V gene is TRBV27, the J gene TRBJ1-1; D possibly corresponds to TRBD1 (5 bases). V was cut by 9 bases and J by 1 base, with 9 bases left in between. Germline V lookup: CDR1 MNHEY, CDR2 SMNVEV (reference sequence). CDR3 length: 12 residues. The CDR3 reads CASNGANTEAFF. The CDR3 DNA reads as TGTGCCAGTAACGGGGCGAACACTGAAGCTTTCTTT.

CDR3 bases: TGTGCCAGCAGTTTACGGGGTGGCTATGGAAACACCATATATTTT. This sequence encodes CASSLRGGYGNTIYF. The chain links TRBV28 to TRBJ1-3; no clear D gene. Germline CDR1 and CDR2: MDHEN and SYDVKM. CDR3 length: 15 amino acids. The germline V and J ends were trimmed by 2 bases and 3 bases, with 11 bases remaining between them.

J is TRBJ2-1 and V is TRBV7-6; D may be TRBD2 (6 bases). Between the trimmed V and J ends, which lost 2 bases and 2 bases, there was a span of 10 bases. The CDR3 extends over 15 amino acids. Germline V gene lookup returns CDR1 SGHVS and CDR2 FNYEAQ. The CDR3: CASSLRLEAYNEQFF. The CDR3 DNA follows: TGTGCCAGCAGCTTACGACTAGAAGCCTACAATGAGCAGTTCTTC. Full variable domain (outside the CDR3, taken from reference TRBV7-6 and TRBJ2-1): GAGVSQSPRYKVTKRGQDVALRCDPISGHVSLYWYRQALGQGPEFLTYFNYEAQQDKSGLPNDRFSAERPEGSISTLTIQRTEQRDSAMYRCASSLRLEAYNEQFFGPGTRLTVL.

V usage is TRBV6-6 and J usage is TRBJ2-3; TRBD1 aligns across 7 bases. Losses at the gene ends were 3 bases for V and 4 bases for J; bases not matched to a gene: 4. The CDR3 has 14 residues. The V gene's germline CDR1 is MNHNY and CDR2 SVGAGI (reference sequence). Here the CDR3 DNA reads TGTGCCAGCAGTTATATAGGGGGCTCAGATACGCAGTATTTT. Its protein is CASSYIGGSDTQYF.

The CDR3, as DNA: TGTGCCAGCAGCGGTAGCGGGGGGGCCGCAGAGACCCAGTACTTC. Protein: CASSGSGGAAETQYF. The chain couples TRBV13 to TRBJ2-5; 11 positions agree with TRBD2. V was clipped by 5 bases and J by 4 bases; unmatched bases: 6. CDR1 and CDR2 (germline): PRHDT, FYEKMQ (reference sequence). The CDR3 sequence is 15 residues long. Filled out from reference TRBV13 and TRBJ2-5, the complete variable domain reads AAGVIQSPRHLIKEKRETATLKCYPIPRHDTVYWYQQGPGQDPQFLISFYEKMQSDKGSIPDRFSAQQFSDYHSELNMSSLELGDSALYFCASSGSGGAAETQYFGPGTRLLVL.

The sample holds one count of this clone. V gene TRBV4-1 combines with J gene TRBJ2-2, with 7 bases matching TRBD1. The V gene's germline CDR1 is MGHRA and CDR2 YSYEKL. V trimming: 2 bases; J trimming: 1 base; junction bases outside the gene matches: 4. The CDR3 sequence is 16 residues long. The CDR3 loop reads CASSQWTGENTGELFF. For the CDR3, the DNA is TGCGCCAGCAGCCAATGGACAGGAGAGAACACCGGGGAGCTGTTTTTT.

About this clone: Additional DNA sequences in this sample encode the identical CDR3. The rearrangement joins TRBV27 to TRBJ1-2, with TRBD1 identical over 11 bases. Germline CDR1 is MNHEY and CDR2 is SMNVEV (reference sequence). The CDR3 runs 14 residues. V was pared by 5 bases and J by 4 bases, with 3 bases of the junction left unmatched. CDR3 DNA sequence: TGTGCCAGCAGTCCGGGACAGGGGGGCTATGGCTACACCTTC. Protein sequence: CASSPGQGGYGYTF.

The genes are TRBV7-9 and TRBJ2-5; TRBD1 matches 9 bases. The closer fit of TRBJ2-7 to the DNA end suggests the J call may be wrong. CDR1 and CDR2 from the germline V gene are SEHNR and FQNEAQ (reference sequence). This CDR3 is 14 amino acids long. The CDR3 DNA follows: TGTGCCAGCAGCCCCCGGGACAGGGCCTACGAGCAGTACTTC. It encodes CASSPRDRAYEQYF.

This chain joins TRBV29-1 and TRBJ2-3; 7 positions agree with TRBD1. The germline V gene has CDR1 SQVTM and CDR2 ANQGSEA. The CDR3 consists of 15 residues. V was clipped by 4 bases and J by 0 bases; unmatched bases: 7. The CDR3 reads CSVGPGQVSTDTQYF. CDR3 coding DNA: TGCAGCGTTGGACCTGGACAGGTTAGCACAGATACGCAGTATTTT.

The chain joins TRBV27 to TRBJ1-6; a weak D match, TRBD1 (6 bases). Trimming removed 0 bases at V and 0 bases at J, with 18 bases between. CDR1 and CDR2 (germline): MNHEY, SMNVEV (reference sequence). The CDR3 length is 20 residues. CDR3 DNA: TGTGCCAGCAGTTTATCCGGTTCGGGGGCTTTGAGCTCCTATAATTCACCCCTCCACTTT. Its protein product is CASSLSGSGALSSYNSPLHF.

This rearrangement joins TRBV4-3 to TRBJ2-7; no reliable D call. The length of the CDR3 is 16 residues. V was pared by 0 bases and J by 3 bases, with 15 bases between. Germline V gene data show CDR1 as LGHNA and CDR2 as YSLEER. The CDR3 region has the DNA TGCGCCAGCAGCCAAGAGTGGCCAGGTACCTTCTACGAGCAGTACTTC. Amino acids: CASSQEWPGTFYEQYF.

As to this clone: Other DNA sequences of this sample code for an identical CDR3. This chain uses TRBV27 with TRBJ1-5; TRBD1 matches 11 bases. The CDR3 length is 14 residues. Germline trimming cut 5 bases from V and 5 bases from J; bases unmatched to any gene: 2. Per germline, CDR1 MNHEY and CDR2 SMNVEV (reference sequence). Here the CDR3 DNA reads TGTGCCAGCAGTCGGACAGGGGGCGATCAGCCCCAGCATTTT. It encodes CASSRTGGDQPQHF.

Concerning this clone: Distinct nucleotide sequences in the sample also encode this CDR3. The J gene is TRBJ2-2, the V gene TRBV7-9, with TRBD1 matching 10 bases. CDR3 length: 16 residues. Germline CDR1 and CDR2: SEHNR and FQNEAQ (reference sequence). The V segment lost 2 bases and the J segment 5 bases; nucleotides outside the gene matches: 5. CDR3 amino acids: CASSLPGQGGTGELFF. As DNA, the CDR3 is TGTGCCAGCAGCTTACCAGGACAGGGGGGTACCGGGGAGCTGTTTTTT.

The rearrangement joins TRBV6-5 to TRBJ2-7, with 8 bases lining up with TRBD2. Germline trimming cut 9 bases from V and 5 bases from J; bases unmatched to any gene: 3. Per germline, CDR1 MNHEY and CDR2 SVGAGI. This CDR3 has 11 residues. The CDR3 reads CARRGADEQYF. Here the CDR3 DNA reads TGTGCCAGGCGGGGGGCCGACGAGCAGTACTTC.

V is TRBV13 and J is TRBJ1-2; weak D call: TRBD1 (6 bases). Trimming took 5 bases from V and 8 from J, leaving 18 bases between them. The germline gives CDR1 PRHDT, CDR2 FYEKMQ (reference sequence). The CDR3 is 14 residues long. CDR3: CASSGITGFDGYTF. CDR3 DNA sequence: TGTGCCAGCAGCGGAATTACAGGGTTTGACGGCTACACCTTC.

In this sample, this clone turned up once. V usage is TRBV27 and J usage is TRBJ1-1; D gene unclear. The CDR3 has 14 amino acids. Germline lookup yields CDR1 MNHEY and CDR2 SMNVEV (reference sequence). Trimming removed 2 bases from V and 1 base from J, with 8 bases in between. CDR3 coding DNA: TGTGCCAGCAGTTTAACTTCTGGGAACACTGAAGCTTTCTTT. Its translation is CASSLTSGNTEAFF.

V and J are TRBV7-9 and TRBJ2-5, with D perhaps assigned TRBD1 or TRBD2 (7 bases each). Per germline, CDR1 SEHNR and CDR2 FQNEAQ (reference sequence). This CDR3 spans 17 amino acids. V dropped 4 bases and J dropped 2 bases, with 20 bases sitting between them. The CDR3 sequence is CASSSWQGEGEQETQYF. The CDR3, as DNA: TGTGCCAGCAGCTCATGGCAGGGGGAGGGGGAACAAGAGACCCAGTACTTC.

V gene TRBV11-2 combines with J gene TRBJ1-2, with unresolved D. This CDR3 comprises 14 residues. Germline V lookup: CDR1 SGHAT, CDR2 FQNNGV. Trimming shortened V by 5 bases and J by 3 bases, and 13 bases separated the two germline ends. For the CDR3, the DNA is TGTGCCAGCAGCACAGCAACGGCAGACTATGGCTACACCTTC. As protein: CASSTATADYGYTF.

The count of this clone is one. V usage is TRBV5-1 and J usage is TRBJ1-6; 7 bases line up with TRBD1. The V and J ends lost 4 bases and 7 bases, in that order; junction bases with no gene match: 11. The germline V gene encodes CDR1 SGHRS and CDR2 YFSETQ. This CDR3 comprises 16 residues. CDR3 DNA sequence: TGCGCCAGCAGCCCTTGGGACAGCCTGGGGAATTCACCCCTCCACTTT. Protein: CASSPWDSLGNSPLHF.

Turning to this clone: The same CDR3 can be traced to other DNA sequences in this sample. The V call is TRBV4-1, the J call TRBJ2-3; D is undetermined. The V gene's germline CDR1 is MGHRA and CDR2 YSYEKL. This CDR3 comprises 12 residues. V was shortened by 1 base and J by 3 bases, with 2 bases between the two germline ends. DNA of the CDR3: TGCGCCAGCAGCCAAGTTACAGATACGCAGTATTTT. Translating gives CASSQVTDTQYF.